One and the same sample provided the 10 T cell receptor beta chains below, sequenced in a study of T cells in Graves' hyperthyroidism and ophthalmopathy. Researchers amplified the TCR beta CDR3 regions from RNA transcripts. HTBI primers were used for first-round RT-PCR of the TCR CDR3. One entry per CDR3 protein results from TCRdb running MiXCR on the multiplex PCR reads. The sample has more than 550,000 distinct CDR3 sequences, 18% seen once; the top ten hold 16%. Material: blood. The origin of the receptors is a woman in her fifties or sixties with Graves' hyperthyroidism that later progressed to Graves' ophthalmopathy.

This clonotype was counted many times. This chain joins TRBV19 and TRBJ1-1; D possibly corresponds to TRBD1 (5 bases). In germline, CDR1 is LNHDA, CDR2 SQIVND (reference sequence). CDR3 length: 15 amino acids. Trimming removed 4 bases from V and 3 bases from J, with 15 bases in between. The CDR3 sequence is CASSSRRGVDTEAFF. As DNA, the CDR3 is TGTGCCAGTAGTAGTCGGCGGGGGGTGGACACTGAAGCTTTCTTT.

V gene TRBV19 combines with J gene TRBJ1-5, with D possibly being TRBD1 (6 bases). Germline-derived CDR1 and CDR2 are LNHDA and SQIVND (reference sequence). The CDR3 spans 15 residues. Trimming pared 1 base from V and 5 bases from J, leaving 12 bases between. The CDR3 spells CASSIGQERDQPQHF. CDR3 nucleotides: TGTGCCAGTAGTATAGGACAGGAGAGGGATCAGCCCCAGCATTTT.

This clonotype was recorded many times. The CDR3 DNA reads as TGTGCCAGCAGCCCCCCGGAGGGAGCAGGAAACACCATATATTTT. Translated: CASSPPEGAGNTIYF. The chain employs TRBV3-1 and TRBJ1-3; D is unclear. CDR3 length: 15 amino acids. V lost 4 bases and J lost 4, with 14 bases in between. Germline V gives CDR1 LGHDT, CDR2 YNNKEL (reference sequence).

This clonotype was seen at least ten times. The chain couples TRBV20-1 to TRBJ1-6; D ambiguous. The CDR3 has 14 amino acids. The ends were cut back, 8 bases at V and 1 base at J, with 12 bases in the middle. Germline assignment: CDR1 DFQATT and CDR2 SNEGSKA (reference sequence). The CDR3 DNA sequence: TGCAGTTCAGGAAGAAGGTCCTATAATTCACCCCTCCACTTT. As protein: CSSGRRSYNSPLHF.

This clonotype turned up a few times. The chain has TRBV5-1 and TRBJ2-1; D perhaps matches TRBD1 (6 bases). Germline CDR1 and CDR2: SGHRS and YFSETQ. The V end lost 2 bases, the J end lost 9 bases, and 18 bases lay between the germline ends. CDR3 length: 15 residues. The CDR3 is CASSLLQGPQSEQFF. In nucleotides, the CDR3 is TGCGCCAGCAGCTTATTACAGGGTCCCCAAAGTGAGCAGTTCTTC.

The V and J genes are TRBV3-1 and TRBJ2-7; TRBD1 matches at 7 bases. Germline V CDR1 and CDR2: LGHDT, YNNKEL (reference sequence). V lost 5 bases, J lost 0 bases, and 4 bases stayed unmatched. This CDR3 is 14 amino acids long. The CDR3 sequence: CASSDGTVSYEQYF. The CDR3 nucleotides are TGTGCCAGCAGCGACGGGACAGTCTCCTACGAGCAGTACTTC.

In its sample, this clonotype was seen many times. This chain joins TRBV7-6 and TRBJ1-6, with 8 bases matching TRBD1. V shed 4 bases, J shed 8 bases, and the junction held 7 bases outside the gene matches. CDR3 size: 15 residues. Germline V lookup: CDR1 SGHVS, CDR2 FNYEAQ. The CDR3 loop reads CASSSRTGSDSPLHF. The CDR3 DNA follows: TGTGCCAGCAGCTCCCGGACAGGGTCGGATTCACCCCTCCACTTT.

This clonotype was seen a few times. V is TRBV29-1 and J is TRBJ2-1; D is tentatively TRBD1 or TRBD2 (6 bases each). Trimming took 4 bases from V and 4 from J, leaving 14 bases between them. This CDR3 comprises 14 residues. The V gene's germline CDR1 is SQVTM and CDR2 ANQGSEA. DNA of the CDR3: TGCAGCGTTGTACGGGGGCGGAATTACAATGAGCAGTTCTTC. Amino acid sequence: CSVVRGRNYNEQFF.

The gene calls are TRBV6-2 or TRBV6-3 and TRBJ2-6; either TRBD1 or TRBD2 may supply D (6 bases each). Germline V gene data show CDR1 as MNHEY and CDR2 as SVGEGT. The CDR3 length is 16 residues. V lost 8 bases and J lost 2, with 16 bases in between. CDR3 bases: TGTGCCAGCCACTTGGGGGGCGTGGCTGGGGCCAACGTCCTGACTTTC. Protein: CASHLGGVAGANVLTF.

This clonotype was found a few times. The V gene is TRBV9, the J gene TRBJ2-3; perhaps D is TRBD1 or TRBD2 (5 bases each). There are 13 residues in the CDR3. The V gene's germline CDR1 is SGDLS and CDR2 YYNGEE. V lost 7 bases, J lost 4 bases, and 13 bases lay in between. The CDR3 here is CASGIMGADTQYF. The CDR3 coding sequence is TGTGCCAGCGGAATTATGGGGGCAGATACGCAGTATTTT.